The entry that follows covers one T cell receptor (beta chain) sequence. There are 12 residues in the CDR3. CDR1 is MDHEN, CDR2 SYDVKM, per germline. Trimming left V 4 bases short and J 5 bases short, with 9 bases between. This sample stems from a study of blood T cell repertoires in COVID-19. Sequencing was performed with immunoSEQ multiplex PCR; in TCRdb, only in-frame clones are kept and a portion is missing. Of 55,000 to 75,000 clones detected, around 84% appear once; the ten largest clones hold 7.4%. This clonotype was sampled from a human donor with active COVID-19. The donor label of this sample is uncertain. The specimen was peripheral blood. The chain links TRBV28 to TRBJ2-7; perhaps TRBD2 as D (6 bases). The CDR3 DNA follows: TGTGCCAGCAGTTCCAGCGGGCACGAGCAGTACTTC. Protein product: CASSSSGHEQYF.